This is a list of T cell receptor beta chains from one sample in a study of shared clonotypes between healthy human individuals. The method was immunoSEQ multiplex PCR; TCRdb's version includes in-frame clones alone and lacks a portion of them. The sample carries 700,000 or so clones, about two thirds recorded once. Sample: memory CD4+ T cells sorted from blood. These TCRs come from a woman aged 30 to 39 in good health. CDR3s leave out the opening cysteine and the closing phenylalanine or tryptophan. A D gene is named only where the DNA matches it firmly.

-,TRBJ1-4,TRBV19,ASSIDGIDIGTNEKLF
TRBD1,TRBJ2-2,TRBV4-1,ASSHGTANTGELF
-,TRBJ1-1,TRBV6-5,ASSYENRGSTF
-,TRBJ2-1,TRBV4-1,ASSQEGILGEQF
-,TRBJ1-2,TRBV5-1,ASSLDSSSRLYGYT
-,TRBJ1-5,TRBV19,ASSMRLRVTLDQPQH
-,TRBJ1-5,TRBV7-9,ASSLDSTPNQPQH
-,TRBJ2-1,TRBV5-5,ASSLTSVLYNEQF
-,TRBJ2-5,TRBV10-1,ASSAGDQETQY
-,TRBJ2-7,TRBV29-1,SVGRGASYEQY
-,TRBJ1-1,TRBV27,ASSARGGGTTAF
-,TRBJ2-1,TRBV29-1,STKPWGEGAWQF
-,TRBJ2-3,TRBV14,ASSQKQTTDTQY
TRBD2,TRBJ2-3,TRBV5-8,ASSPGTSGSDTQY
-,TRBJ1-1,TRBV28,ASLNGWGWEIGQSEAF
-,TRBJ1-1,TRBV27,ASRDRVNTEAF
TRBD2,TRBJ2-3,TRBV6-1,ASSDGLAPSTDTQY
-,TRBJ2-7,TRBV7-9,ASSLQSRNWADEQY
-,TRBJ2-5,TRBV4-1,ASSQPGTQRGQETQY
-,TRBJ2-3,TRBV20-1,SARKSDTQY
-,TRBJ2-5,TRBV6-5,ASWDPETEETQY
-,TRBJ2-5,TRBV10-3,AISDGGYGETQY